This T cell receptor beta chain came from a study of control samples from healthy donors and cancer patients. This CDR3 has 11 residues. The germline V gene has CDR1 DFQATT and CDR2 SNEGSKA (reference sequence). The method was immunoSEQ multiplex PCR; TCRdb's version includes in-frame clones alone and lacks a portion of them. The sample holds about 180,000 clones, around nine tenths seen once. The origin of this receptor is a man under 40 in good health. The specimen sequenced was blood. The chain uses TRBV20-1 and TRBJ1-1; no definite D call. The CDR3 loop is CRAGLNTEAFF. In DNA form, the CDR3 reads TGCAGGGCGGGTCTGAACACTGAAGCTTTCTTT.